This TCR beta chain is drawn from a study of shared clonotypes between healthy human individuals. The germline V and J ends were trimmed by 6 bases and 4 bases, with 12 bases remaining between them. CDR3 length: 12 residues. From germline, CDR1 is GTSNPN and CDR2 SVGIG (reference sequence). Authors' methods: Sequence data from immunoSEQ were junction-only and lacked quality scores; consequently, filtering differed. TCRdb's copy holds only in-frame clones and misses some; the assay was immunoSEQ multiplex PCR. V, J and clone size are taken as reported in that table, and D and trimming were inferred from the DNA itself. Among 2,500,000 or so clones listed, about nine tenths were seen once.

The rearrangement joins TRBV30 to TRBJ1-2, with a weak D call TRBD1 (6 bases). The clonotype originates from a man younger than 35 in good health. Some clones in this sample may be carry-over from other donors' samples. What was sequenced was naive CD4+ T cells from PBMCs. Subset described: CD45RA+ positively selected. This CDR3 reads CACRGGSYGYTF. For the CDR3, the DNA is TGTGCCTGTAGGGGGGGGAGCTATGGCTACACCTTC.